This T cell receptor (beta chain) was profiled in a study of blood T cell repertoires in COVID-19. This clone was detected only a few times. Original processing notes: Amplified reference gene primers provided the basis for estimating nucleated cell counts. This table comes from immunoSEQ multiplex PCR, and its TCRdb copy is limited to in-frame clones, with some not included. That table furnishes V, J and clone size, whereas the DNA furnished D and trimming. The data hold 100,000 or so clones, with almost 90% observed a single time. The source of this sequence is a human donor in a cohort sampled during active COVID-19. The specimen was peripheral blood.

CDR3 protein: CASSRTDRGRDYGYTF. In nucleotides, the CDR3 is TGTGCCAGCAGTAGAACCGACAGGGGGCGCGACTATGGCTACACCTTC. The rearrangement joins TRBV6-2 or TRBV6-3 to TRBJ1-2; TRBD1 aligns across 10 bases. Germline V lookup: CDR1 MNHEY, CDR2 SVGEGT. The CDR3 has 16 residues. V was clipped by 5 bases and J by 3 bases; unmatched bases: 9.